This TCR beta chain was obtained from a study of T cell responses to AZD1222 COVID-19 vaccine. Regarding the study as a whole: Spike-specific TCRs gained breadth and depth after people received two AZD1222 doses. After the peak T cell response, and only then, were repertoires sampled. Spike-wide coverage was observed for vaccine-associated CD4 TCRs, with dominant responses at 160-218 and 743-854.

This table comes from immunoSEQ multiplex PCR, and its TCRdb copy is limited to in-frame clones, with some not included. The table has about 86,000 clones, roughly nine tenths seen once. Pooled together were second doses at about 4 or about 12 weeks. Germline V gene data show CDR1 as MNHEY and CDR2 as SMNVEV (reference sequence). Deletions cut 5 bases from V and 6 bases from J, with 10 bases between. This CDR3 spans 13 amino acids. Concerning this clone itself: The antigen remains undetermined.

This chain uses TRBV27 with TRBJ2-2, with D possibly TRBD1 on 6 matching bases. This sample comprised peripheral blood, obtained 28 days after the second AZD1222 dose. The source is an adult who received the AZD1222 COVID-19 vaccine. In DNA form, the CDR3 reads TGTGCCAGCAGTGAACAGGGCGCCGGGGAGCTGTTTTTT. Its protein product is CASSEQGAGELFF.